Presented here are 9 T cell receptor beta chains from one specimen sequenced in a study of early stage breast cancer tumors. The table came from immunoSEQ multiplex PCR; TCRdb's copy has only in-frame clones and leaves some out. This table has roughly 30,000 clones, less than 75% appearing once. The sequenced sample consisted of breast tumor tissue. Receptors were obtained from a person aged 45 to 59 with breast cancer.

The chain recombines TRBV27 with TRBJ2-3; D call uncertain. Trimming left V 2 bases short and J 4 bases short, with 7 bases between. The germline V gene encodes CDR1 MNHEY and CDR2 SMNVEV (reference sequence). CDR3 length: 13 amino acids. The CDR3 loop is CASSLPPADTQYF. CDR3 sequence (DNA): TGTGCCAGCAGTTTACCCCCCGCAGATACGCAGTATTTT.

The V gene is TRBV2, the J gene TRBJ2-7; a possible D gene is TRBD2 (5 bases). Germline CDR1 reads SNHLY; CDR2 reads FYNNEI. The ends were cut back, 6 bases at V and 0 bases at J, with 12 bases in the middle. The CDR3 totals 14 residues. The CDR3 loop is CASRLSGSSYEQYF. The CDR3 coding sequence is TGTGCCAGCAGACTCAGCGGATCCTCCTACGAGCAGTACTTC.

This chain uses TRBV7-8 with TRBJ2-2; the D call may be TRBD1 or TRBD2 (7 bases each). The CDR3 sequence is 15 residues long. Trimming shortened V by 3 bases and J by 4 bases, and 12 bases separated the two germline ends. From germline, CDR1 is SGHVS and CDR2 FQNEAQ. The CDR3 coding sequence is TGTGCCAGCAGCTTTACAGGGGAGGGCACCGGGGAGCTGTTTTTT. The encoded protein is CASSFTGEGTGELFF.

A single count supports this clone. This sequence joins TRBV2 and TRBJ2-5, with TRBD1 matching over 10 bases. Germline V lookup: CDR1 SNHLY, CDR2 FYNNEI. CDR3 length equals 14 residues. With 5 bases clipped from V and 5 bases from J, the junction kept 5 bases outside the gene matches. CDR3 sequence reads: CASSLRTGGETQYF. The CDR3 DNA follows: TGTGCCAGCAGTCTCCGGACAGGGGGGGAGACCCAGTACTTC.

This clone has only a few counts. One end of the junction does not line up with germline, which may come from a read error. The J gene is TRBJ2-7, the V gene TRBV11-1; 7 bases line up with TRBD1. This CDR3 comprises 16 residues. Germline V CDR1 and CDR2: SGHAT, FQDESV (reference sequence). The CDR3 DNA reads as TGTGCCAGCAGCCTGGGGACAGTAGGCGCACGCTACCAGCAGTACTTC. This translates into CASSLGTVGARYQQYF. The variable domain in full, with the rest retrieved from reference TRBV11-1 and TRBJ2-7, is EAEVAQSPRYKITEKSQAVAFWCDPISGHATLYWYRQILGQGPELLVQFQDESVVDDSQLPKDRFSAERLKGVDSTLKIQPAELGDSAMYLCASSLGTVGARYQQYFGPGTRLTVT.

The chain has TRBV9 and TRBJ2-3; D possibly corresponds to TRBD2 (5 bases). Germline V gene data show CDR1 as SGDLS and CDR2 as YYNGEE. V lost 0 bases and J 3 bases, leaving 8 bases between the germline ends. This CDR3 region has 14 residues. The CDR3 spells CASSVAGFTDTQYF. CDR3 DNA: TGTGCCAGCAGCGTAGCGGGATTTACAGATACGCAGTATTTT.

This clone turned up a few times. The chain recombines TRBV5-1 with TRBJ1-1; no reliable D call. CDR1 is SGHRS and CDR2 is YFSETQ in the germline V gene. The V end lost 0 bases, the J end lost 7 bases, and 16 bases lay between the germline ends. CDR3 length: 15 amino acids. The DNA of the CDR3 is TGCGCCAGCAGCTTGGAGAGCGAGAGAGGCATTGAAGCTTTCTTT. Its translation is CASSLESERGIEAFF. The complete variable domain, with remaining parts taken from reference TRBV5-1 and TRBJ1-1, reads KAGVTQTPRYLIKTRGQQVTLSCSPISGHRSVSWYQQTPGQGLQFLFEYFSETQRNKGNFPGRFSGRQFSNSRSEMNVSTLELGDSALYLCASSLESERGIEAFFGQGTRLTVV.

In its sample, this clone was seen a few times. DNA for the CDR3: TGTGCCAGCAGCTTCTCCGGGACTAGCGGGTTGCACGAGCAGTACTTC. This encodes CASSFSGTSGLHEQYF. This sequence joins TRBV7-9 and TRBJ2-7, with 12 nucleotides matching TRBD2. The CDR3 length is 16 residues. Germline V CDR1 and CDR2: SEHNR, FQNEAQ (reference sequence). V shed 3 bases and J 5 bases; nucleotides not matched to a gene: 8.

This chain uses TRBV7-9 with TRBJ2-7; D tentatively reads TRBD1 or TRBD2 (6 bases each). Trimming stripped 1 base from V and 0 bases from J, with 13 bases between. The CDR3 is made up of 16 amino acids. CDR1 and CDR2 (germline): SEHNR, FQNEAQ (reference sequence). The CDR3 DNA reads TGTGCCAGCAGCTTAGGGGGGGCGTCAGTCTCCTACGAGCAGTACTTC. It specifies CASSLGGASVSYEQYF.